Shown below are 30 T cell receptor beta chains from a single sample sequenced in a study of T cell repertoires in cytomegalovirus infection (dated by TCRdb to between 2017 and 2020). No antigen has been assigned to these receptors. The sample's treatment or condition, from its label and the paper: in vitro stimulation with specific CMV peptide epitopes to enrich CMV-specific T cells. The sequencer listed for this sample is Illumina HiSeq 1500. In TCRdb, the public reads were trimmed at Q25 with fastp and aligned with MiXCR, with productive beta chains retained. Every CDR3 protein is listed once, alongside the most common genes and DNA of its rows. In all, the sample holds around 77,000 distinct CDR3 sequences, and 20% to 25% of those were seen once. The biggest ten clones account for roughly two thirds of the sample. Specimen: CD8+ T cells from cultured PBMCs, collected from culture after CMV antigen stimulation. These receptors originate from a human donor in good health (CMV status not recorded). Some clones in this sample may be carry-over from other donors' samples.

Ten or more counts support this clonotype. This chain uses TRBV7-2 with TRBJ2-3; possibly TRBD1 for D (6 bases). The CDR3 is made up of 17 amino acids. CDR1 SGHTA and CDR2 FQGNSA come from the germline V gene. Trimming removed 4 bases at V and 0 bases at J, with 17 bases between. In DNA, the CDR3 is TGTGCCAGCAGCTCCTCCCCCAGGGGTACTAGCACAGATACGCAGTATTTT. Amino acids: CASSSSPRGTSTDTQYF.

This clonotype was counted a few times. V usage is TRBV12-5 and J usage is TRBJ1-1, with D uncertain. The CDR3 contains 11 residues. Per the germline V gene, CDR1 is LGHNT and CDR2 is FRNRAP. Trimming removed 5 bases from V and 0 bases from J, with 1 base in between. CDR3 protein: CASGLNTEAFF. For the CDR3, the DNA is TGTGCTAGTGGTCTGAACACTGAAGCTTTCTTT.

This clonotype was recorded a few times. The CDR3 bases are TGTGCCAGCAGCCGACAGGGCTGGAGCAATCAGCCCCAGCATTTT. Translating gives CASSRQGWSNQPQHF. The rearrangement uses TRBV12-3 or TRBV12-4 and TRBJ1-5; 7 bases agree with TRBD1. The CDR3 has 15 residues. The V gene end was trimmed by 6 bases and the J gene end by 1 base; junction bases not matched to a gene: 6.

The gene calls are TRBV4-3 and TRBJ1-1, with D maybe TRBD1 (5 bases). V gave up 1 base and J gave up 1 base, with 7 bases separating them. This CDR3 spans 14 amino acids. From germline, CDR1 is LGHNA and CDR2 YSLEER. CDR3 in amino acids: CASSQVGTNTEAFF. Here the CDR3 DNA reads TGCGCCAGCAGCCAAGTAGGGACGAACACTGAAGCTTTCTTT.

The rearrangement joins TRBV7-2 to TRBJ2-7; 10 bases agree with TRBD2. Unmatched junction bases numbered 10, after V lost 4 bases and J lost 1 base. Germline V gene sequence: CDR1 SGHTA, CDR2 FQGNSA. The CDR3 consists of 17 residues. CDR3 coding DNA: TGTGCCAGCAGCTGGGAGCGGGGGGGTTTCCAGTCCTACGAGCAGTACTTC. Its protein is CASSWERGGFQSYEQYF.

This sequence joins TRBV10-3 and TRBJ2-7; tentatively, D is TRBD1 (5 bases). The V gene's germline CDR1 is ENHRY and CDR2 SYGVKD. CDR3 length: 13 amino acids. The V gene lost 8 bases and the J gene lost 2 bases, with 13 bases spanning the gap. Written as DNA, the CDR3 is TGTGCCATCGGTGGGGCGGCGACCTACGAGCAGTACTTC. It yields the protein CAIGGAATYEQYF.

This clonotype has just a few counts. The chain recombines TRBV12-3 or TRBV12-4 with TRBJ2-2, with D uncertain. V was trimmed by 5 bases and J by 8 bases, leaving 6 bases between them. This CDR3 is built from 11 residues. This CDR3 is CASSIGGELFF. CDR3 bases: TGTGCCAGCAGTATCGGGGGGGAGCTGTTTTTT.

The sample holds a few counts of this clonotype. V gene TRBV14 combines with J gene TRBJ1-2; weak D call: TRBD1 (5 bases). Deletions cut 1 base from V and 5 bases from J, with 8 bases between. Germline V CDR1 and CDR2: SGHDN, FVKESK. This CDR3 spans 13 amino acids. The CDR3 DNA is TGTGCCAGCAGCCAAGGGGGGGGGTATGGCTACACCTTC. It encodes CASSQGGGYGYTF.

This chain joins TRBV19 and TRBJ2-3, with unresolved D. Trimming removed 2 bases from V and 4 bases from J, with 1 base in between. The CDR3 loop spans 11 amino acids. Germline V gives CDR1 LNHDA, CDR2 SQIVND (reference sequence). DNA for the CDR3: TGTGCCAGTAGTATATCAGATACGCAGTATTTT. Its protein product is CASSISDTQYF.

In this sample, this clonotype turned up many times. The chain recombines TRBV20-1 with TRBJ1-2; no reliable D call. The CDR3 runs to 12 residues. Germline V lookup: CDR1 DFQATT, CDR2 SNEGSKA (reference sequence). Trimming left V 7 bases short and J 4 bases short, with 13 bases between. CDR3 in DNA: TGCAGTGTTCCGGGTCCCAGCTATGGCTACACCTTC. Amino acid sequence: CSVPGPSYGYTF.

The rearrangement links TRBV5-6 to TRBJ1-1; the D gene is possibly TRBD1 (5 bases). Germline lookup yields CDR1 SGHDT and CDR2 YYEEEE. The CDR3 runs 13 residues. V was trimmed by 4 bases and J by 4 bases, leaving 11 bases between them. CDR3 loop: CASSPWGGTEAFF. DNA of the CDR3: TGTGCCAGCAGCCCCTGGGGCGGCACTGAAGCTTTCTTT.

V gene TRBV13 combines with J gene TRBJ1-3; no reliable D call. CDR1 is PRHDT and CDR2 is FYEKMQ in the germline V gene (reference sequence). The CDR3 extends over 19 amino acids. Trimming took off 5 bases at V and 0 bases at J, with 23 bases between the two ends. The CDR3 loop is CASSHLGVTPLSSGNTIYF. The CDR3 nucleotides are TGTGCCAGCAGCCACCTTGGGGTGACCCCCCTTAGCTCTGGAAACACCATATATTTT.

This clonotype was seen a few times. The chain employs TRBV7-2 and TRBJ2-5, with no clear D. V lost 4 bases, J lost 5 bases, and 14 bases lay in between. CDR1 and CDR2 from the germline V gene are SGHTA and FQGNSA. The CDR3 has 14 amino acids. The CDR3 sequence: CASSWGLKGETQYF. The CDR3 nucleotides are TGTGCCAGCAGCTGGGGTTTAAAAGGGGAGACCCAGTACTTC.

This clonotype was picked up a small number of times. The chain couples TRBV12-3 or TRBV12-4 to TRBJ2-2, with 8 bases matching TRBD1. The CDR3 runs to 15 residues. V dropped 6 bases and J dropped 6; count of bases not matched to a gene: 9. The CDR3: CASSWTGINAGELFF. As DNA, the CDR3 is TGTGCCAGCAGCTGGACAGGGATAAACGCCGGGGAGCTGTTTTTT.

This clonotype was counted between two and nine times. The CDR3 here is CASSPRGQGYTF. CDR3 DNA sequence: TGTGCCAGCAGTCCCAGGGGGCAAGGCTACACCTTC. V gene TRBV28 combines with J gene TRBJ1-2, with 8 bases lining up with TRBD1. Germline assignment: CDR1 MDHEN and CDR2 SYDVKM. CDR3 length: 12 amino acids. Germline trimming cut 5 bases from V and 8 bases from J; bases unmatched to any gene: 4.

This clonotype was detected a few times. CDR3 in DNA: TGTGCCAGCAGCAAGGGCCCCATCAATATGGGCTACACCTTC. Its translation is CASSKGPINMGYTF. This rearrangement joins TRBV27 to TRBJ1-2; the D is unclear. Trimming removed 6 bases from V and 8 bases from J, with 19 bases in between. This CDR3 has 14 amino acids. Germline assignment: CDR1 MNHEY and CDR2 SMNVEV (reference sequence).

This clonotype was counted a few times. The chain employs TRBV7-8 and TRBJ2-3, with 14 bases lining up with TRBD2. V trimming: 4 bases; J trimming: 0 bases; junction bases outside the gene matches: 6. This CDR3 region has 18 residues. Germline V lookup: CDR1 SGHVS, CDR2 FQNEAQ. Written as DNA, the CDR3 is TGTGCCAGCAGCTCCCCGGGACTAGCGGGGGACAGCACAGATACGCAGTATTTT. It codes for CASSSPGLAGDSTDTQYF.

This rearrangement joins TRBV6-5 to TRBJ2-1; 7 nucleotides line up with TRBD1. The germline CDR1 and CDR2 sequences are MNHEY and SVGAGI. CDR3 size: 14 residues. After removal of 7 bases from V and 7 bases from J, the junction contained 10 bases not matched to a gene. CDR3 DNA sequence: TGTGCCAGCACACGAGGGGGCTCGTTGAATGAGCAGTTCTTC. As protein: CASTRGGSLNEQFF.

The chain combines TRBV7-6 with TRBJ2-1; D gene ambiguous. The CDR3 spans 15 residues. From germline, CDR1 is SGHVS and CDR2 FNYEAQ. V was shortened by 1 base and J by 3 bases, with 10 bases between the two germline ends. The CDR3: CASSLDLAIYNEQFF. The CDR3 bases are TGTGCCAGCAGCTTAGACCTGGCAATCTACAATGAGCAGTTCTTC.

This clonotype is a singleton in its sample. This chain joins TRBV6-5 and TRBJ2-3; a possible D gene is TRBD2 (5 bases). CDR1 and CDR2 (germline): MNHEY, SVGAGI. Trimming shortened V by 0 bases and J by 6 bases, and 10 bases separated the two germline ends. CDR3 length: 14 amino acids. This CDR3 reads CASSYSTSGDTQYF. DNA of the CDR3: TGTGCCAGCAGTTACTCGACCAGCGGTGATACGCAGTATTTT.

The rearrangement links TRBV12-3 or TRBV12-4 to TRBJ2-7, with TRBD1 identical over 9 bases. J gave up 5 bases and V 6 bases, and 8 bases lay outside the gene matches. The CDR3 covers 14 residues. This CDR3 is CASSPGQGFHEQYF. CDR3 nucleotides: TGTGCCAGCAGCCCGGGACAGGGTTTCCACGAGCAGTACTTC.

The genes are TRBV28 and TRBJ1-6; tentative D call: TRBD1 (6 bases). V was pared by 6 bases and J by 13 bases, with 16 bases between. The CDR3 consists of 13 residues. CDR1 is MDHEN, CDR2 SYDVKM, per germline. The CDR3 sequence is CASSPGTSVPLHF. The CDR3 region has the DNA TGTGCCAGCAGCCCCGGGACATCCGTCCCCCTCCACTTT.

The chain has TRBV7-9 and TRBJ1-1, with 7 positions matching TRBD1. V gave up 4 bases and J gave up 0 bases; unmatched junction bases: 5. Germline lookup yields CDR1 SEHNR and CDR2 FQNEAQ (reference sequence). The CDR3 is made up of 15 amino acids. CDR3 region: CASSSRDSLNTEAFF. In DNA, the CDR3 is TGTGCCAGCAGCTCACGGGACAGTCTGAACACTGAAGCTTTCTTT.

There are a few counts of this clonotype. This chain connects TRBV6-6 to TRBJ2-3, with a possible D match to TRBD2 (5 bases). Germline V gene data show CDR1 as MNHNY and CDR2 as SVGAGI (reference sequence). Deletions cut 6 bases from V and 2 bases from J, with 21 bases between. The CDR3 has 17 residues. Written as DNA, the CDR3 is TGTGCCAGCAGGATAGTTACGACCCGACGGGACACAGATACGCAGTATTTT. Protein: CASRIVTTRRDTDTQYF.

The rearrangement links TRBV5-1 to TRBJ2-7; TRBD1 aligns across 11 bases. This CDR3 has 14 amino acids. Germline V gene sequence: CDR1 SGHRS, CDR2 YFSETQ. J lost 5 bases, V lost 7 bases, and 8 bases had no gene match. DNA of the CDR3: TGCGCCAGCGGCCCCCGGACAGGGGGCGACGAGCAGTACTTC. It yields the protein CASGPRTGGDEQYF.

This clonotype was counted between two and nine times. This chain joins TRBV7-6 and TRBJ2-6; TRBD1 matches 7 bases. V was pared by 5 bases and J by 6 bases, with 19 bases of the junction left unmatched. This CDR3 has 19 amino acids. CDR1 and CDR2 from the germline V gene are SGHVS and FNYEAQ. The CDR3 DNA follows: TGTGCCAGCAGCCCAGATTGGGGACAGAGACCCTCGGTGGCCAACGTCCTGACTTTC. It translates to CASSPDWGQRPSVANVLTF.

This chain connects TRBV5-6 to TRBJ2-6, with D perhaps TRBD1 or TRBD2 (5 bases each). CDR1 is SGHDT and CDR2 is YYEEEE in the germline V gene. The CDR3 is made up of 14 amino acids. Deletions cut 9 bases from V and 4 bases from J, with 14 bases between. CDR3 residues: CATSVGTGANVLTF. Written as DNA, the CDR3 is TGTGCCACCTCCGTAGGGACCGGGGCCAACGTCCTGACTTTC.

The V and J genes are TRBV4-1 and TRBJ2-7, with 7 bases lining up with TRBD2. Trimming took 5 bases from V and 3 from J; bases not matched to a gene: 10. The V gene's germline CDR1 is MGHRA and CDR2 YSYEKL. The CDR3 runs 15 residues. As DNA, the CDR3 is TGCGCCAGCAGCGCCCGGCGCCCGGGAGGCTACGAGCAGTACTTC. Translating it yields CASSARRPGGYEQYF.

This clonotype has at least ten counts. The CDR3 DNA reads TGTGCCAGCGCCTTGAGCGGTACTATGAACACTGAAGCTTTCTTT. Translating gives CASALSGTMNTEAFF. V usage is TRBV6-5 and J usage is TRBJ1-1; no clear D gene. V lost 8 bases, J lost 0 bases, and 16 bases lay in between. Germline V lookup: CDR1 MNHEY, CDR2 SVGAGI. The CDR3 runs 15 residues.

The CDR3 loop reads CASSQDVSGGNQPQHF. Written as DNA, the CDR3 is TGCGCCAGCAGCCAAGACGTCTCAGGAGGCAATCAGCCCCAGCATTTT. The chain employs TRBV4-1 and TRBJ1-5; the D is unclear. Per germline, CDR1 MGHRA and CDR2 YSYEKL. V lost 0 bases and J lost 2, with 11 bases in between. The CDR3 has 16 amino acids.